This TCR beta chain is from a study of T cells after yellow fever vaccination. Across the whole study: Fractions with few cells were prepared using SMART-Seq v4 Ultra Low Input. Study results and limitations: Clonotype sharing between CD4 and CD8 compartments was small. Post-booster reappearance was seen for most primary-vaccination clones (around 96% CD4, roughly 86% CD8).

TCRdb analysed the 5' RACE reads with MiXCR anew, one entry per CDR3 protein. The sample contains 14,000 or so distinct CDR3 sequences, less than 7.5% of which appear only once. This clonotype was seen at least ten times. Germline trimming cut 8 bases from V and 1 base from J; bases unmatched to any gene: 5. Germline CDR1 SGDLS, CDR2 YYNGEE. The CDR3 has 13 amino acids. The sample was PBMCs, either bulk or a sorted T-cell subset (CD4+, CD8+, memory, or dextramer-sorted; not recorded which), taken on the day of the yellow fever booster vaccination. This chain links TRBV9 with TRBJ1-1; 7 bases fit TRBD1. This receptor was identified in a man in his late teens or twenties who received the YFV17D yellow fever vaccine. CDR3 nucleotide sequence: TGTGCCAGTAAGGACAGGACGAACACTGAAGCTTTCTTT. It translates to CASKDRTNTEAFF.